What follows is one T cell receptor beta chain and its context. The sample comes from a study of T cell changes during pregnancy in multiple sclerosis. Trimming stripped 2 bases from V and 1 base from J, with 9 bases between. Germline-derived CDR1 and CDR2 are MNHEY and SMNVEV (reference sequence). The CDR3 sequence is 15 residues long. Profiling relied on immunoSEQ multiplex PCR, and the TCRdb table lists in-frame clones only, not all of them. The sample shows some 30,000 clones, about 89% of them seen only once. The receptor was derived from a female donor with multiple sclerosis, enrolled in a pregnancy study. The gene calls are TRBV27 and TRBJ1-5, with D possibly TRBD1 on 5 matching bases. The sequencing used CD8+ T cells from peripheral blood mononuclear cells, collected in the second trimester of pregnancy. CDR3: CASSLRGGSNQPQHF. CDR3 in DNA: TGTGCCAGCAGTTTAAGGGGAGGCAGCAATCAGCCCCAGCATTTT.